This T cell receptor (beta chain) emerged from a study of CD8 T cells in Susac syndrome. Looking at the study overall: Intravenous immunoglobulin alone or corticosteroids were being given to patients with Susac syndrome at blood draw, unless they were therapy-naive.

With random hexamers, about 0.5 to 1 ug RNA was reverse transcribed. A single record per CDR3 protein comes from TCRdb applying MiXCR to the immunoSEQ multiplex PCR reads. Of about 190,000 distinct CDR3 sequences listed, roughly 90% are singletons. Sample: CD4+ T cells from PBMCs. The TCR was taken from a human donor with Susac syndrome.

The chain's CDR3 is CASSQVQPDTDTQYF. In nucleotides, the CDR3 is TGTGCCAGCAGCCAAGTTCAGCCCGACACAGATACGCAGTATTTT. V and J are TRBV3-1 and TRBJ2-3, with D uncertain. The CDR3 is made up of 15 amino acids. Germline CDR1 LGHDT, CDR2 YNNKEL (reference sequence). V was pared by 1 base and J by 2 bases, with 10 bases between.